These 5 T cell receptor beta chains originate from one sample sequenced in a study of cytomegalovirus exposure and HLA in healthy donors. The PCR was carried out with 60 Vbeta primers and 13 Jbeta primers. Profiled with immunoSEQ multiplex PCR; TCRdb holds only in-frame clones, not every one. The sample holds about 270,000 clones; 80% to 90% are singletons and the top ten take almost 4%. Sequenced input: PBMCs. Every receptor here comes from a man between 35 and 55 years old in good health and CMV-seropositive.

Of note for this clone: This sample also contains other DNA sequences that code for the same CDR3. The rearrangement links TRBV27 to TRBJ2-5, with a possible D match to TRBD1 (6 bases). Deletions cut 5 bases from V and 1 base from J, with 11 bases between. This CDR3 contains 14 residues. From germline, CDR1 is MNHEY and CDR2 SMNVEV (reference sequence). The CDR3 DNA is TGTGCCAGCAGTCCACCGGACAGCCAAGAGACCCAGTACTTC. Residues: CASSPPDSQETQYF.

The V call is TRBV28, the J call TRBJ2-6, with D possibly TRBD1 on 5 matching bases. The length of the CDR3 is 18 residues. V lost 5 bases and J lost 2, with 19 bases in between. The germline V gene encodes CDR1 MDHEN and CDR2 SYDVKM. The CDR3 sequence: CASSHLLQGFPGANVLTF. In DNA form, the CDR3 reads TGTGCCAGCAGTCATCTTTTGCAGGGTTTCCCTGGGGCCAACGTCCTGACTTTC.

This sequence joins TRBV11-3 and TRBJ2-3; D may be TRBD1 (5 bases). Germline CDR1 and CDR2: SGHNT and YENEEA. Deletions cut 1 base from V and 4 bases from J, with 9 bases between. The CDR3 sequence is 14 residues long. The CDR3 region is CASSLVQGPDTQYF. The CDR3 DNA reads as TGTGCCAGCAGCTTAGTGCAGGGTCCAGATACGCAGTATTTT.

This chain connects TRBV9 to TRBJ2-7; TRBD2 might be the D (6 bases). V was pared by 4 bases and J by 3 bases, with 14 bases between. Germline lookup yields CDR1 SGDLS and CDR2 YYNGEE. The CDR3 sequence is 14 residues long. DNA of the CDR3: TGTGCCAGCAGCCCCCGGGGTAGCGGCTACGAGCAGTACTTC. Protein: CASSPRGSGYEQYF. The entire variable domain, with the rest obtained from reference TRBV9 and TRBJ2-7, is as follows: DSGVTQTPKHLITATGQRVTLRCSPRSGDLSVYWYQQSLDQGLQFLIQYYNGEERAKGNILERFSAQQFPDLHSELNLSSLELGDSALYFCASSPRGSGYEQYFGPGTRLTVT.

V and J are TRBV28 and TRBJ1-3; D remains ambiguous. Per germline, CDR1 MDHEN and CDR2 SYDVKM. The V and J ends lost 2 bases and 7 bases respectively, with 3 bases between them. The CDR3 loop spans 11 amino acids. CDR3 in amino acids: CASSLLNTIYF. The CDR3 region has the DNA TGTGCCAGCAGTTTACTTAACACCATATATTTT.